The rows below give T cell receptor beta chains drawn from one sample of a study of blood T cell repertoires in COVID-19. This table comes from immunoSEQ multiplex PCR, and its TCRdb copy is limited to in-frame clones, with some not included. This table holds 200,000 to 250,000 clones, about 81% found once. The sample taken for sequencing was peripheral blood. These receptor sequences come from an older woman with COVID-19, enrolled during active disease. Each CDR3 is given with its conserved first and last residue. The D gene is left open where the match is weak. The size of a clone is reported for some rows only, either as once, few or many, or as a class for expanded clones.

v_gene	abundance	d_gene	j_gene	CDR3aa	CDR3nt
TRBV9	few	-	TRBJ1-3	CASSRGLLRGTGNTIYF	TGTGCCAGCAGTAGGGGACTTCTGCGGGGAACTGGAAACACCATATATTTT
TRBV6-5	-	-	TRBJ1-1	CASSYWLGRGTEAFF	TGTGCCAGCAGTTACTGGCTCGGGAGGGGCACTGAAGCTTTCTTT
TRBV10-3	-	-	TRBJ1-1	CAISNAIDQVEAFF	TGTGCCATCAGTAACGCTATAGACCAGGTTGAAGCTTTCTTT
TRBV19	-	TRBD1	TRBJ1-6	CASSIGAGTGAPPLHF	TGTGCCAGTAGTATCGGGGCCGGGACAGGAGCCCCACCCCTCCACTTT
TRBV12-3/TRBV12-4	few	-	TRBJ1-4	CASSPQVNEKLFF	TGTGCCAGCAGTCCACAGGTTAATGAAAAACTGTTTTTT
TRBV18	-	TRBD2	TRBJ2-1	CASSQERGSYNEQFF	TGTGCCAGCTCGCAAGAGCGGGGCTCCTACAATGAGCAGTTCTTC
TRBV28	-	-	TRBJ1-2	CASSLPTGGYTF	TGTGCCAGCAGTTTACCGACTGGAGGCTACACCTTC
TRBV6-2/TRBV6-3	-	TRBD2	TRBJ2-7	CASSKPGSGSYEQYF	TGTGCCAGCAGCAAACCGGGGAGCGGGAGTTACGAGCAGTACTTC
TRBV12-3/TRBV12-4	-	TRBD1	TRBJ2-7	CASSYTTGGEQYF	TGTGCCAGCAGTTACACAACAGGGGGGGAGCAGTACTTC
TRBV15	-	-	TRBJ1-3	CATSRERGNTIYF	TGTGCCACCAGCAGAGAACGGGGAAACACCATATATTTT
TRBV7-3	-	TRBD2	TRBJ2-1	CASSLEGGRNEQFF	TGTGCCAGCAGCTTAGAAGGCGGGAGGAATGAGCAGTTCTTC
TRBV7-8	-	-	TRBJ2-7	CASQPARNTRSGEQYF	TGTGCCAGCCAGCCCGCTAGGAATACGCGTTCGGGCGAGCAGTACTTC
TRBV19	-	TRBD1	TRBJ2-2	CASRGQGVTGELFF	TGTGCCAGTAGGGGACAGGGGGTCACCGGGGAGCTGTTTTTT
TRBV5-1	-	-	TRBJ2-3	CASGPGNTDTQYF	TGCGCCAGCGGACCAGGGAACACAGATACGCAGTATTTT
TRBV6-2/TRBV6-3	-	-	TRBJ2-3	CASSPTQGTQYF	TGTGCCAGCAGCCCGACACAGGGTACGCAGTATTTT
TRBV28	-	-	TRBJ1-4	CASSFWAQELFF	TGTGCCAGCAGTTTTTGGGCCCAGGAACTGTTTTTT
TRBV28	-	-	TRBJ2-7	CATTSTGTIYEQYF	TGTGCCACCACCTCAACCGGGACAATCTACGAGCAGTACTTC
TRBV6-6	-	TRBD1	TRBJ2-7	CASRYPYQGAYEQYF	TGTGCCAGCAGATACCCTTACCAGGGGGCTTACGAGCAGTACTTC
TRBV25-1	-	TRBD1	TRBJ1-4	CASSIGQGVGEKLFF	TGTGCCAGCAGTATAGGACAGGGGGTTGGAGAAAAACTGTTTTTT
TRBV10-2	-	-	TRBJ1-2	CASSESSGGYGYTF	TGCGCCAGCAGTGAGTCCTCGGGGGGGTATGGCTACACCTTC
TRBV9	-	TRBD1	TRBJ2-2	CASSDRQGTTGELFF	TGTGCCAGCAGCGACCGACAGGGGACCACCGGGGAGCTGTTTTTT
TRBV29-1	-	TRBD1	TRBJ2-5	CSVGGTGLYQETQYF	TGCAGCGTTGGTGGGACAGGGCTGTACCAAGAGACCCAGTACTTC
TRBV6-5	once	-	TRBJ1-2	CASGIIFTGGYTF	TGTGCCAGTGGGATAATCTTCACGGGGGGCTACACCTTC
TRBV7-6	-	TRBD2	TRBJ2-1	CASSSAGTREYNEQFF	TGTGCCAGCAGCTCCGCCGGGACTAGGGAGTACAATGAGCAGTTCTTC
TRBV7-9	-	TRBD1	TRBJ1-2	CASTDRGQGYGYTF	TGTGCCAGCACAGACAGGGGGCAGGGGTATGGCTACACCTTC
TRBV18	-	-	TRBJ2-7	CASSPDRLNYEQYF	TGTGCCAGCTCACCAGATCGACTGAACTACGAGCAGTACTTC
TRBV10-3	-	TRBD1	TRBJ1-1	CAIRGDRENTEAFF	TGTGCCATCAGGGGAGACAGGGAAAACACTGAAGCTTTCTTT
TRBV30	-	TRBD1	TRBJ2-7	CAWSVSAGGKGQYF	TGTGCCTGGAGTGTAAGCGCAGGGGGTAAAGGGCAGTACTTC
TRBV29-1	-	TRBD2	TRBJ2-5	CSVEAGGSSRETQYF	TGCAGCGTTGAAGCGGGCGGGAGTTCTAGAGAGACCCAGTACTTC
TRBV6-4	-	TRBD2	TRBJ2-4	CASRGSGRENGVRDIQYF	TGTGCCAGCAGAGGGTCAGGGAGGGAGAACGGGGTAAGGGACATTCAGTACTTC
TRBV6-5	-	-	TRBJ1-1	CASSPEGWDTEAFF	TGTGCCAGCAGTCCCGAGGGCTGGGACACTGAAGCTTTCTTT
TRBV30	few	-	TRBJ2-3	CAWSERMRADTQYF	TGTGCCTGGTCTGAGCGGATGCGTGCAGATACGCAGTATTTT
TRBV11-2	-	-	TRBJ1-3	CASSRQASGNTIYF	TGTGCCAGCAGCCGCCAGGCCTCTGGAAACACCATATATTTT
TRBV18	once	TRBD1	TRBJ2-2	CASAGTGVNTGELFF	TGTGCCAGCGCCGGGACAGGGGTAAACACCGGGGAGCTGTTTTTT
TRBV28	-	-	TRBJ2-5	CASSPVGTQGETQYF	TGTGCCAGCAGCCCCGTAGGGACTCAAGGGGAGACCCAGTACTTC
TRBV9	few	-	TRBJ2-5	CASSVAGRETQYF	TGTGCCAGCAGCGTCGCGGGTAGGGAGACCCAGTACTTC
TRBV6-5	-	TRBD1	TRBJ1-2	CASKKGTEIYGYTF	TGTGCCAGCAAAAAAGGGACAGAGATATATGGTTACACCTTC
TRBV2	-	TRBD2	TRBJ2-5	CASTPGLAGPAETQYF	TGTGCCAGCACCCCGGGACTAGCGGGGCCGGCGGAGACCCAGTACTTC
TRBV5-4	-	TRBD2	TRBJ2-2	CASSLGLAGNTGELFF	TGTGCCAGCAGCTTAGGACTAGCGGGAAACACCGGGGAGCTGTTTTTT
TRBV5-1	-	-	TRBJ2-7	CASSLMGRYEQYF	TGCGCCAGCAGCTTGATGGGGAGGTACGAGCAGTACTTC
TRBV6-1	once	-	TRBJ2-1	CASSDPLSRQFF	TGTGCCAGCAGTGATCCCCTTTCGAGGCAGTTCTTC
TRBV28	-	-	TRBJ1-5	CASNRGGTNQPQHF	TGTGCCAGCAACCGCGGAGGGACCAATCAGCCCCAGCATTTT
TRBV28	-	-	TRBJ1-6	CASSSNYNSPLHF	TGTGCCAGCAGTTCAAACTATAATTCACCCCTCCACTTT
TRBV10-3	-	-	TRBJ2-7	CAILRVGGYEQYF	TGTGCGATCCTCAGGGTGGGTGGTTACGAGCAGTACTTC
TRBV10-3	-	-	TRBJ1-4	CATQTAGDEKLFF	TGTGCCACCCAGACAGCTGGTGATGAAAAACTGTTTTTT
TRBV11-2	few	-	TRBJ1-6	CASSLNIRGPLHF	TGTGCCAGCAGCTTGAATATCCGAGGGCCCCTCCACTTT
TRBV3-1/TRBV3-2	-	-	TRBJ1-2	CASSQSGGGYTF	TGTGCCAGCAGCCAAAGCGGCGGTGGCTACACCTTC
TRBV7-2	-	TRBD1	TRBJ2-7	CASSLTLGTGRSEQYF	TGTGCCAGCAGCTTAACCCTCGGGACAGGGAGGTCCGAGCAGTACTTC
TRBV19	-	TRBD1	TRBJ1-3	CASISGQGGSGNTIYF	TGTGCCAGTATTTCGGGACAGGGGGGCTCTGGAAACACCATATATTTT
TRBV5-1	-	TRBD1	TRBJ2-3	CASSLAGGATDTQYF	TGCGCCAGCAGCCTGGCAGGGGGCGCCACAGATACGCAGTATTTT
TRBV3-1/TRBV3-2	many	-	TRBJ2-1	CASSSRGAGGSSYNEQFF	TGTGCCAGCAGCTCTCGCGGGGCGGGCGGCAGCTCCTACAATGAGCAGTTCTTC
TRBV5-1	-	-	TRBJ1-5	CASSLEGANSNQPQHF	TGCGCCAGCAGCTTGGAGGGAGCGAATAGCAATCAGCCCCAGCATTTT
TRBV2	once	-	TRBJ1-6	CASSPTGINSPLHF	TGTGCCAGCAGCCCCACAGGAATAAATTCACCCCTCCACTTT
TRBV2	-	TRBD2	TRBJ2-2	CASRAGGDSNTGELFF	TGTGCCAGCCGAGCGGGAGGGGATTCTAACACCGGGGAGCTGTTTTTT
TRBV6-2/TRBV6-3	-	TRBD2	TRBJ2-7	CASSYLGLAGGPGNEQYF	TGTGCCAGCAGTTACTTGGGACTAGCGGGAGGGCCCGGAAACGAGCAGTACTTC
TRBV9	few	-	TRBJ1-5	CASSVGIRDGPNQPQHF	TGTGCCAGCAGCGTAGGAATCCGGGATGGCCCTAATCAGCCCCAGCATTTT
TRBV21-1	-	-	TRBJ1-1	CASPLGTGFGNTEAFF	TGTGCCAGCCCCCTCGGGACAGGGTTTGGGAACACTGAAGCTTTCTTT
TRBV10-3	-	-	TRBJ1-3	CAISEGGRSGNTIYF	TGTGCCATCAGTGAGGGAGGCCGCTCTGGAAACACCATATATTTT
TRBV28	-	-	TRBJ1-1	CASRSVRWGLSTEAFF	TGTGCCAGCAGATCCGTTCGGTGGGGCCTCTCCACTGAAGCTTTCTTT
TRBV3-1/TRBV3-2	-	TRBD1	TRBJ1-1	CASSPRTGAGTEAFF	TGTGCCAGCAGCCCCCGTACAGGGGCGGGAACTGAAGCTTTCTTT